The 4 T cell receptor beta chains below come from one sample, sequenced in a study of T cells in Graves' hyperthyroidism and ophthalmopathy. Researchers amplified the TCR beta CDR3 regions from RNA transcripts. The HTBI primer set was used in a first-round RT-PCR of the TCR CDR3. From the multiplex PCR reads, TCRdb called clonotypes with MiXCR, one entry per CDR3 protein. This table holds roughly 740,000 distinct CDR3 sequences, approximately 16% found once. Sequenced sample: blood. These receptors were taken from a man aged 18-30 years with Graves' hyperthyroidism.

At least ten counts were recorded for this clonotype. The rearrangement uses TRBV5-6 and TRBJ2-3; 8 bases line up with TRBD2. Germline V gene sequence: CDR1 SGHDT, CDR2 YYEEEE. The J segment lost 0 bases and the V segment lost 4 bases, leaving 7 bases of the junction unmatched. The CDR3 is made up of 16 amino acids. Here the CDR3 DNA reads TGTGCCAGCAGCGGACCAGCGGGAGAGAGCACAGATACGCAGTATTTT. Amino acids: CASSGPAGESTDTQYF.

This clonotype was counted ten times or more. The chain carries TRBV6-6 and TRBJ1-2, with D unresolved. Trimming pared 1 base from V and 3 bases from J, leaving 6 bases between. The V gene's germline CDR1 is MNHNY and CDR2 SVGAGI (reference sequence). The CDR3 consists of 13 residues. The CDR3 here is CASSYWADYGYTF. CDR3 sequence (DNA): TGTGCCAGCAGTTACTGGGCGGACTATGGCTACACCTTC.

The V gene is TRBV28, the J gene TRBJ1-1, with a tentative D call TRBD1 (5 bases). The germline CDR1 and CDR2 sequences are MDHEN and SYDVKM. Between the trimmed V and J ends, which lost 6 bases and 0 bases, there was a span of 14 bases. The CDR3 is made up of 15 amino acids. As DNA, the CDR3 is TGTGCCAGCAGCCTACACGGGGCAGTGAACACTGAAGCTTTCTTT. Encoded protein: CASSLHGAVNTEAFF.

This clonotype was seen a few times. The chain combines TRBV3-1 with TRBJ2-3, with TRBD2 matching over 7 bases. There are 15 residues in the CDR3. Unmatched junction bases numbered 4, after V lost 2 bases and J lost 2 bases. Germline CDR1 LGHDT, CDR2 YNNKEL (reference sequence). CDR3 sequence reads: CASSQLGRVTDTQYF. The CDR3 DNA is TGTGCCAGCAGCCAATTGGGGAGGGTCACAGATACGCAGTATTTT.